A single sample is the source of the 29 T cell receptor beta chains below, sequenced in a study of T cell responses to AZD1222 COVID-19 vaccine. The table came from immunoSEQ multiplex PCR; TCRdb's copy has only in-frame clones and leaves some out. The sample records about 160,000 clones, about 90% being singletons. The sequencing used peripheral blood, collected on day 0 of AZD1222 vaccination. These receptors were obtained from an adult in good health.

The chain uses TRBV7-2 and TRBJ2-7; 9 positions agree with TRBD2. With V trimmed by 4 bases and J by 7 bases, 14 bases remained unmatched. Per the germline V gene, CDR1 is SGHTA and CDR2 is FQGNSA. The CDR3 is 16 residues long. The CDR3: CASSYQVPGLAKEQYF. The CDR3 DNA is TGTGCCAGCAGCTACCAAGTCCCGGGACTAGCCAAGGAGCAGTACTTC.

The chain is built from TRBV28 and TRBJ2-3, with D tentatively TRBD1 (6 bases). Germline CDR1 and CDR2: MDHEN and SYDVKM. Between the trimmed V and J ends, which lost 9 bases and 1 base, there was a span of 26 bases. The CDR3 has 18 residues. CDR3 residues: CASAPSDRFLRGTDTQYF. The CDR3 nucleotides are TGTGCCAGTGCCCCTTCCGACAGGTTTTTGAGAGGCACAGATACGCAGTATTTT.

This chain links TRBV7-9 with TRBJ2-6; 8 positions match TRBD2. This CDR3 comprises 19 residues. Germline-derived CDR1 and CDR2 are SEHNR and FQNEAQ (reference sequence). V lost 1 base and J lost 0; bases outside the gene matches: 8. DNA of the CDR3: TGTGCCAGCAGCTTAGGCCTTGGCGGGGGGAGCTCTGGGGCCAACGTCCTGACTTTC. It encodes CASSLGLGGGSSGANVLTF.

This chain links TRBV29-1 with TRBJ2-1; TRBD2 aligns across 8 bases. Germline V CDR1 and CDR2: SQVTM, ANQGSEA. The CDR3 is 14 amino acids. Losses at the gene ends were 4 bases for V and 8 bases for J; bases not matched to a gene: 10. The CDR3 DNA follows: TGCAGCGTTGGGGTAGCGGGATCGTGGCATGAGCAGTTCTTC. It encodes CSVGVAGSWHEQFF.

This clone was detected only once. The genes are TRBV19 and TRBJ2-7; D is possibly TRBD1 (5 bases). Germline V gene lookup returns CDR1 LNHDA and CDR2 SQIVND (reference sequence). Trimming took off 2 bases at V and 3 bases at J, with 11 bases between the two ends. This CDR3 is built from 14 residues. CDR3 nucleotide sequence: TGTGCCAGTAGTATACTTGGGGCAGGCTACGAGCAGTACTTC. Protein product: CASSILGAGYEQYF.

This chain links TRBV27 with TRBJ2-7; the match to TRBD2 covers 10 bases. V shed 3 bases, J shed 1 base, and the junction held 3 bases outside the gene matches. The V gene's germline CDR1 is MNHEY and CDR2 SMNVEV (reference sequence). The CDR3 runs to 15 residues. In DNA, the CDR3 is TGTGCCAGCAGTTTGACTAGCGGGCCTTCCTACGAGCAGTACTTC. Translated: CASSLTSGPSYEQYF.

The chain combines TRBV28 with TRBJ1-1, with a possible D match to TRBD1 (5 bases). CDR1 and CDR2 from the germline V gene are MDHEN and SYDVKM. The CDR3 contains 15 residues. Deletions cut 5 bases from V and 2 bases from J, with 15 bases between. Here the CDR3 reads CASSPPDRPNTEAFF. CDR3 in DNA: TGTGCCAGCAGTCCCCCCGACAGACCCAACACTGAAGCTTTCTTT.

CDR3 protein: CASSTTGGSEKLFF. DNA of the CDR3: TGTGCCAGCAGCACGACAGGGGGCAGTGAAAAACTGTTTTTT. The chain has TRBV28 and TRBJ1-4; 10 bases match TRBD1. The CDR3 is made up of 14 amino acids. Germline assignment: CDR1 MDHEN and CDR2 SYDVKM. The J segment lost 7 bases and the V segment lost 6 bases, leaving 5 bases of the junction unmatched.

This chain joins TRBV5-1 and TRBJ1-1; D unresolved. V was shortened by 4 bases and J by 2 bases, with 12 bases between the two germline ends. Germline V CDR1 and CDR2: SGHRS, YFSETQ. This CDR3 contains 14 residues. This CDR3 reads CASSTGRSNTEAFF. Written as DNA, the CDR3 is TGCGCCAGCAGCACCGGACGCAGCAACACTGAAGCTTTCTTT.

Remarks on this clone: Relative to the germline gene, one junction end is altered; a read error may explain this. Here the CDR3 DNA reads TGTGCCAGCAGCTTGTTCGATCAGGCGATCTTC. Protein: CASSLFDQAIF. The chain couples TRBV7-9 to TRBJ2-1, with D uncertain. The germline gives CDR1 SEHNR, CDR2 FQNEAQ (reference sequence). The CDR3 loop spans 11 amino acids.

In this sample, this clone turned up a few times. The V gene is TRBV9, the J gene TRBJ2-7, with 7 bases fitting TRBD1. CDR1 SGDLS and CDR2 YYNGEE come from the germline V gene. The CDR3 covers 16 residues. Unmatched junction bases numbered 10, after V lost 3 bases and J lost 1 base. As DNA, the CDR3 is TGTGCCAGCAGCGCCGCCGGGACAGAAGTGTCCTACGAGCAGTACTTC. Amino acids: CASSAAGTEVSYEQYF. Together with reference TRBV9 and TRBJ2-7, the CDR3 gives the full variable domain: DSGVTQTPKHLITATGQRVTLRCSPRSGDLSVYWYQQSLDQGLQFLIQYYNGEERAKGNILERFSAQQFPDLHSELNLSSLELGDSALYFCASSAAGTEVSYEQYFGPGTRLTVT.

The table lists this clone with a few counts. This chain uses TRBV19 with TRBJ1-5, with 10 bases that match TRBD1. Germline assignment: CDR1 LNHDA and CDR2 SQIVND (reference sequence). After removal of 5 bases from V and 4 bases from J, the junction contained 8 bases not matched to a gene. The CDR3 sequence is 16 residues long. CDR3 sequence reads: CASSLRTGGLNQPQHF. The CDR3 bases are TGTGCCAGTAGTCTAAGGACAGGGGGTTTAAATCAGCCCCAGCATTTT.

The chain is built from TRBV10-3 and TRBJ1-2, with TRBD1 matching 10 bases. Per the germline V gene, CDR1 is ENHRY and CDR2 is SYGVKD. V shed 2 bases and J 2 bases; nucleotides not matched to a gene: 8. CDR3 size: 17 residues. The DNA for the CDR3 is TGTGCCATCAGTGAGCCTCGGACAGGGGGAGCGAACTATGGCTACACCTTC. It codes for CAISEPRTGGANYGYTF.

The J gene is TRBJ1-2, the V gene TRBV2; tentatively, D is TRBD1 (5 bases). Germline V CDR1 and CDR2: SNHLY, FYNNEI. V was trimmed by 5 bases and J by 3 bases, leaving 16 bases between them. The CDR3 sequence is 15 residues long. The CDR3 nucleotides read TGTGCCAGCAGTCCCCGCGTGTGGGGCGACTATGGCTACACCTTC. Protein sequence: CASSPRVWGDYGYTF.

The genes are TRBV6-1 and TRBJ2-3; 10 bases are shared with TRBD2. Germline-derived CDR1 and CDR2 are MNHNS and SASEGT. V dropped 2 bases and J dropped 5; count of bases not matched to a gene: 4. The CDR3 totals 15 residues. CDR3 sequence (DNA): TGTGCCAGCAGTGAAATGGCTAGCGGGGGAGATACGCAGTATTTT. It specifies CASSEMASGGDTQYF.

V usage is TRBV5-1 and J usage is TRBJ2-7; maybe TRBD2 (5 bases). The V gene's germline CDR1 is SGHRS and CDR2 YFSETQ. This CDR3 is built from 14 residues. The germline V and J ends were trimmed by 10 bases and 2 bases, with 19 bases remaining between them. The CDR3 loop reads CAQLFLGEAYEQYF. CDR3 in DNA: TGCGCCCAACTTTTCCTGGGAGAGGCCTACGAGCAGTACTTC. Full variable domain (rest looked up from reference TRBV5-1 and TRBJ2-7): KAGVTQTPRYLIKTRGQQVTLSCSPISGHRSVSWYQQTPGQGLQFLFEYFSETQRNKGNFPGRFSGRQFSNSRSEMNVSTLELGDSALYLCAQLFLGEAYEQYFGPGTRLTVT.

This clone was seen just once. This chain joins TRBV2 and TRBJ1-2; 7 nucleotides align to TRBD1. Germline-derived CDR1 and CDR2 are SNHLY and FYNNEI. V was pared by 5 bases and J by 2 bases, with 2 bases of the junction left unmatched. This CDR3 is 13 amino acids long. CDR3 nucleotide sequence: TGTGCCAGCAGTCCGGGACAGAACTATGGCTACACCTTC. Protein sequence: CASSPGQNYGYTF.

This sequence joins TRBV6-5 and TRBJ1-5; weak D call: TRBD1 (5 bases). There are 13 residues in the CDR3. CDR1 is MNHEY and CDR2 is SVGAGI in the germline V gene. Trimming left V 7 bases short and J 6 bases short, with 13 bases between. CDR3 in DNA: TGTGCCAGCACCGCGGGGGGGTTTCAGCCCCAGCATTTT. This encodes CASTAGGFQPQHF.

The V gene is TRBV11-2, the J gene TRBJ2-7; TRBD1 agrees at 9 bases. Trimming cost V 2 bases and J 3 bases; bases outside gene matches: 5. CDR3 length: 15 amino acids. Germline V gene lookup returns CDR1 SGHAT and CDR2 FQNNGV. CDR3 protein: CASSLTGQGIYEQYF. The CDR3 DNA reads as TGTGCCAGCAGCTTAACGGGACAGGGAATCTACGAGCAGTACTTC. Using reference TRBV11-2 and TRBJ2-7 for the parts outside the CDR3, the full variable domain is EAGVAQSPRYKIIEKRQSVAFWCNPISGHATLYWYQQILGQGPKLLIQFQNNGVVDDSQLPKDRFSAERLKGVDSTLKIQPAKLEDSAVYLCASSLTGQGIYEQYFGPGTRLTVT.

CDR3 nucleotide sequence: TGCGCCAGCAGCTTGCCGTTCGGGGACAGCCGGGCTGAAGCTTTCTTT. It translates to CASSLPFGDSRAEAFF. This chain joins TRBV5-1 and TRBJ1-1; 7 bases match TRBD1. The V gene's germline CDR1 is SGHRS and CDR2 YFSETQ. V shed 1 base and J 6 bases; nucleotides not matched to a gene: 12. The CDR3 is made up of 16 amino acids.

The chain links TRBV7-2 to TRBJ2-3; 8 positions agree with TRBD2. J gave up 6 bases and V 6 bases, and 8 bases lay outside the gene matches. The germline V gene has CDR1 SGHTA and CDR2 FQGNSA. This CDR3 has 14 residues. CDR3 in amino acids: CASRGRGGLDTQYF. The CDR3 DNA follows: TGTGCCAGCAGGGGACGGGGGGGTCTGGATACGCAGTATTTT.

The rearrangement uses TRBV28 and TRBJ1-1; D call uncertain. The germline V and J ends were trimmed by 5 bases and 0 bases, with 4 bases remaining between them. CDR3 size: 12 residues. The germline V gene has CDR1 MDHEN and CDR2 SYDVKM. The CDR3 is CASSRVNTEAFF. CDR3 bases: TGTGCCAGCAGTCGGGTGAACACTGAAGCTTTCTTT.

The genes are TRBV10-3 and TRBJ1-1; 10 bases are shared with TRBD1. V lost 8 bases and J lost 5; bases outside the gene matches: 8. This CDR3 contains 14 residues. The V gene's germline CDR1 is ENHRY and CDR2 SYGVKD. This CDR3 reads CAIGHDRGPTEAFF. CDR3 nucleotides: TGTGCCATCGGCCATGACAGGGGGCCAACTGAAGCTTTCTTT.

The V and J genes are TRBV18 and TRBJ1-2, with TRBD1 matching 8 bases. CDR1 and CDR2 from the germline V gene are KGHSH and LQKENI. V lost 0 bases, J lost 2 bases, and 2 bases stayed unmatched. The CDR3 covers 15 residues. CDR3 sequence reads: CASSPPGQANYGYTF. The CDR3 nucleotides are TGTGCCAGCTCACCACCGGGACAGGCAAACTATGGCTACACCTTC.

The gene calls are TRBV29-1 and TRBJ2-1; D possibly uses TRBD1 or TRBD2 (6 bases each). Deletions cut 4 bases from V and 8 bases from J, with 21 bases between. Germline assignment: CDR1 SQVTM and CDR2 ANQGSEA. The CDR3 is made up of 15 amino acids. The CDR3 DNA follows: TGCAGCGTTGGCATGGGGGCGGGACCCCAGCATGAGCAGTTCTTC. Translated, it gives CSVGMGAGPQHEQFF.

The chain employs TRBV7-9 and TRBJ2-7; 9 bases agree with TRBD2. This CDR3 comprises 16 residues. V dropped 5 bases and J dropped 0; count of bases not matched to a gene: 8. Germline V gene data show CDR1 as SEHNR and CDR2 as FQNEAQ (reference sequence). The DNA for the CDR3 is TGTGCCAGCAGCGAGCGCCGTAGCGGGAGCTCCTACGAGCAGTACTTC. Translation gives CASSERRSGSSYEQYF.

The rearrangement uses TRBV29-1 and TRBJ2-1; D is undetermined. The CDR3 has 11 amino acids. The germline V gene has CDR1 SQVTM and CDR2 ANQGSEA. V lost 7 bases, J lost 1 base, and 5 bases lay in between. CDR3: CSEYSYNEQFF. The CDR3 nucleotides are TGCAGCGAGTATTCCTACAATGAGCAGTTCTTC.

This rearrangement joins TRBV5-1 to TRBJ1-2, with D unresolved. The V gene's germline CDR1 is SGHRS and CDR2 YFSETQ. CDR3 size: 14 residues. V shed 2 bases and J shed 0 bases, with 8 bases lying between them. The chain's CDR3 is CASSFSGSNYGYTF. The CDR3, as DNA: TGCGCCAGCAGCTTTAGCGGCTCTAACTATGGCTACACCTTC.

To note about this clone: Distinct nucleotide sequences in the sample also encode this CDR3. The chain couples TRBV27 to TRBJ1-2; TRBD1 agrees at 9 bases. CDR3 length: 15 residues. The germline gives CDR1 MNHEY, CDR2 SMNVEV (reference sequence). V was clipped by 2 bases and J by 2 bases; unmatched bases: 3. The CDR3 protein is CASSLVGQGNYGYTF. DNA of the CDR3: TGTGCCAGCAGTTTAGTCGGACAGGGGAACTATGGCTACACCTTC.